These 7 T cell receptor beta chains were all obtained from the same sample, sequenced in a study of early T cells in non-severe SARS-CoV-2 infection. Using its own MiXCR run on the 5' RACE reads, TCRdb lists one record per CDR3 protein. This sample has some 56,000 distinct CDR3 sequences, with about 16% found just once. The material sequenced was whole blood, taken at baseline. The receptors were sampled from an adult who was a healthcare worker with PCR-confirmed SARS-CoV-2 infection or an uninfected control (not recorded which).

In its sample, this clonotype was seen many times. The V and J genes are TRBV4-1 and TRBJ1-2, with D possibly TRBD1 on 5 matching bases. Looked up from germline, CDR1 is MGHRA and CDR2 is YSYEKL. This CDR3 is 15 amino acids long. V lost 2 bases to trimming and J lost 6 bases, with 16 bases between them. CDR3 protein: CASSQPGQKGNGYTF. As DNA, the CDR3 is TGCGCCAGCAGCCAACCGGGGCAGAAGGGGAATGGCTACACCTTC.

In its sample, this clonotype was seen a few times. V and J are TRBV27 and TRBJ1-5; 9 bases map to TRBD1. The CDR3 consists of 17 residues. In germline, CDR1 is MNHEY, CDR2 SMNVEV (reference sequence). V was clipped by 2 bases and J by 2 bases; unmatched bases: 7. The CDR3 DNA reads TGTGCCAGCAGTTTACGGGACAGGGATCTAGGCAATCAGCCCCAGCATTTT. It encodes CASSLRDRDLGNQPQHF.

This clonotype has just a few counts. J is TRBJ2-7 and V is TRBV5-6; D gene uncertain. CDR3 size: 14 residues. The V end lost 0 bases, the J end lost 2 bases, and 9 bases lay between the germline ends. The germline gives CDR1 SGHDT, CDR2 YYEEEE. The CDR3 nucleotides read TGTGCCAGCAGCTTGGAGGGTGGTACCTACGAGCAGTACTTC. It encodes CASSLEGGTYEQYF.

This clonotype was picked up a small number of times. The chain combines TRBV12-3 or TRBV12-4 with TRBJ2-7; tentative D call: TRBD1 (6 bases). Trimming cost V 3 bases and J 2 bases, with 14 bases left between them. The CDR3 is made up of 15 amino acids. The CDR3 sequence: CASSLDRDTTYEQYF. The CDR3 nucleotides are TGTGCCAGCAGTTTGGACCGGGACACAACCTACGAGCAGTACTTC.

This clonotype occurred many times. The rearrangement links TRBV2 to TRBJ2-3, with 8 bases aligning to TRBD2. The CDR3 covers 15 residues. Germline loops: CDR1 SNHLY, CDR2 FYNNEI. Losses at the gene ends were 1 base for V and 3 bases for J; bases not matched to a gene: 3. The CDR3 sequence: CASSEELAATDTQYF. CDR3 nucleotides: TGTGCCAGCAGTGAAGAACTAGCGGCGACAGATACGCAGTATTTT.

Ten or more counts support this clonotype. The genes are TRBV12-3 or TRBV12-4 and TRBJ1-6; D is unclear. The CDR3 has 13 residues. Trimming shortened V by 2 bases and J by 8 bases, and 7 bases separated the two germline ends. The CDR3 sequence is CASSLSGDSPLHF. The DNA of the CDR3 is TGTGCCAGCAGTTTATCCGGGGATTCACCCCTCCACTTT.

By proportion, this clonotype is medium-sized. CDR3 protein: CASSLLLAGGNEQFF. The DNA for the CDR3 is TGTGCCAGCAGCTTACTCCTAGCGGGGGGCAATGAGCAGTTCTTC. This chain links TRBV7-6 with TRBJ2-1; TRBD2 aligns across 11 bases. Germline CDR1 is SGHVS and CDR2 is FNYEAQ. V was pared by 2 bases and J by 6 bases, with 3 bases of the junction left unmatched. The CDR3 spans 15 residues.